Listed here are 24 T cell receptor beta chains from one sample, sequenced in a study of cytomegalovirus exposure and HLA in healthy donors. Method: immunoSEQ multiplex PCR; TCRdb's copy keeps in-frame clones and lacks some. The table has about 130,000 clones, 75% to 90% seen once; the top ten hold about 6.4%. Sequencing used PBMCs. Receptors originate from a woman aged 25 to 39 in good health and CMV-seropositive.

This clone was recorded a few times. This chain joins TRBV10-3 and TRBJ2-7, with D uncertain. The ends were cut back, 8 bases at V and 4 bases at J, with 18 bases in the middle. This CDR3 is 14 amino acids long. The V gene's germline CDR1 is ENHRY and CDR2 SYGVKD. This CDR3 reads CAIAEVLGNYEQYF. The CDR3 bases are TGTGCCATCGCCGAGGTTCTCGGAAATTACGAGCAGTACTTC.

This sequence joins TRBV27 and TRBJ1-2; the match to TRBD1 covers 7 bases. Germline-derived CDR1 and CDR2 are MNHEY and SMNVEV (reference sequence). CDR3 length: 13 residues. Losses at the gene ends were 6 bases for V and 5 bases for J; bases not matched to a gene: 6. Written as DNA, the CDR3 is TGTGCCAGCAGAACGACACAGGGGTATGGCTACACCTTC. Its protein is CASRTTQGYGYTF.

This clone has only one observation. CDR3 amino acids: CASSLTVPSGGTQYF. The CDR3 nucleotides are TGTGCCAGCAGCTTAACGGTCCCTAGCGGAGGGACCCAGTACTTC. V usage is TRBV7-3 and J usage is TRBJ2-5; TRBD2 aligns across 7 bases. Germline V lookup: CDR1 SGHTA, CDR2 FQGTGA. Trimming removed 0 bases from V and 7 bases from J; junction bases left unmatched: 8. The CDR3 is 15 residues long.

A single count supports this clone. The CDR3 coding sequence is TGTGCCAGCAGTTTAGGTAGTAGCAATCAGCCCCAGCATTTT. This gives the protein CASSLGSSNQPQHF. V usage is TRBV28 and J usage is TRBJ1-5; no clear D gene. Germline-derived CDR1 and CDR2 are MDHEN and SYDVKM. The CDR3 extends over 14 amino acids. Trimming pared 2 bases from V and 0 bases from J, leaving 5 bases between.

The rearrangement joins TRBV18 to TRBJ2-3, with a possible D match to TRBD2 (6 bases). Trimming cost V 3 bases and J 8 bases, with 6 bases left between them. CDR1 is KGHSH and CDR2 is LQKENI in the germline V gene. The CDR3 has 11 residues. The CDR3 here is CASSPEGTQYF. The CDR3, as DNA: TGTGCCAGCTCACCGGAGGGTACGCAGTATTTT.

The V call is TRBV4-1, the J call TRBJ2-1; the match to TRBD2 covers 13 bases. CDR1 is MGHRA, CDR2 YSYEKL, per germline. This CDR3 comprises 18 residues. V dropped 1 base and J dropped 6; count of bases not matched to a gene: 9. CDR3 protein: CASSQGLLAGGPINEQFF. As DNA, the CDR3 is TGCGCCAGCAGCCAAGGTCTACTAGCGGGAGGGCCGATCAATGAGCAGTTCTTC.

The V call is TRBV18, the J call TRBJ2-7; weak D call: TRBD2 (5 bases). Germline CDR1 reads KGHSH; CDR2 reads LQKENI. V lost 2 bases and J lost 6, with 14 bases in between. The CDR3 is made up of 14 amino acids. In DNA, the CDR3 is TGTGCCAGCTCACCAGGGCTTGGCGGGTCCGAGCAGTACTTC. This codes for CASSPGLGGSEQYF.

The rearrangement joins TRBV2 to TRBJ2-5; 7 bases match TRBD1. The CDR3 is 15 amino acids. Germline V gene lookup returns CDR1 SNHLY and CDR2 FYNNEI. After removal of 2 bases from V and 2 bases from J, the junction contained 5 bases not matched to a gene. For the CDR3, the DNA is TGTGCCAGCAGTGAAATCCAGGACAGGCAAGAGACCCAGTACTTC. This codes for CASSEIQDRQETQYF.

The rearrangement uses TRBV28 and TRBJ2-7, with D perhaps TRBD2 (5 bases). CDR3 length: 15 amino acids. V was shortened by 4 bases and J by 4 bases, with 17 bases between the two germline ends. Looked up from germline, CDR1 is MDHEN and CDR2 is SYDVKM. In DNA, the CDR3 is TGTGCCAGCAGTTCGGCCCCGGGGTTCAGGTACGAGCAGTACTTC. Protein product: CASSSAPGFRYEQYF.

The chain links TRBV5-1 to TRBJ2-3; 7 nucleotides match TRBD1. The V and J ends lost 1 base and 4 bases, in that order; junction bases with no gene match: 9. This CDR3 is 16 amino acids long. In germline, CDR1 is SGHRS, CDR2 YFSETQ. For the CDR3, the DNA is TGCGCCAGCAGCTTGAGAGGGGGCAACGTAGCAGATACGCAGTATTTT. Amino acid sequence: CASSLRGGNVADTQYF.

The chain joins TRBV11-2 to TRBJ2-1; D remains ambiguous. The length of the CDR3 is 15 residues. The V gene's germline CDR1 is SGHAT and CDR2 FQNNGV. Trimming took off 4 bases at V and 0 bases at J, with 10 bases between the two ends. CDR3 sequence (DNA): TGTGCCAGCAGCTCGCCGGTGAACTCCTACAATGAGCAGTTCTTC. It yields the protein CASSSPVNSYNEQFF.

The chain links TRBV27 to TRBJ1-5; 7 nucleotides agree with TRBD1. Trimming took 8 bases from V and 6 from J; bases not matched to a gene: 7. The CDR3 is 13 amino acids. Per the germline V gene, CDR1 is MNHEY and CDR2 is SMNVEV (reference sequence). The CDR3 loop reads CASRQGSGQPQHF. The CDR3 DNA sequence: TGTGCCAGCCGACAGGGATCGGGTCAGCCCCAGCATTTT.

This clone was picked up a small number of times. CDR3 loop: CASSSGQDDEQYF. CDR3 in DNA: TGTGCCAGCAGTTCGGGACAGGATGACGAGCAGTACTTC. The rearrangement joins TRBV28 to TRBJ2-7; TRBD1 matches at 8 bases. V gave up 4 bases and J gave up 5 bases; unmatched junction bases: 4. The CDR3 length is 13 residues. Germline values: CDR1 MDHEN, CDR2 SYDVKM. The variable domain in full, with the rest retrieved from reference TRBV28 and TRBJ2-7, is DVKVTQSSRYLVKRTGEKVFLECVQDMDHENMFWYRQDPGLGLRLIYFSYDVKMKEKGDIPEGYSVSREKKERFSLILESASTNQTSMYLCASSSGQDDEQYFGPGTRLTVT.

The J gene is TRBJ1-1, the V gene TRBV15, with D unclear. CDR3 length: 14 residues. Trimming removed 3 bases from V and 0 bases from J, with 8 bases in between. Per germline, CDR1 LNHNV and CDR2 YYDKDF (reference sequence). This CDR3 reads CATSSGEMNTEAFF. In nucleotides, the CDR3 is TGTGCCACCAGCAGTGGGGAGATGAACACTGAAGCTTTCTTT.

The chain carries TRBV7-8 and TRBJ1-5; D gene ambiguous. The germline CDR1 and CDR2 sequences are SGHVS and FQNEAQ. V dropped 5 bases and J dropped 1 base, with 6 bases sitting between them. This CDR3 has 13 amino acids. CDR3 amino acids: CASSRGSNQPQHF. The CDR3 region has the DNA TGTGCCAGCAGCCGAGGGAGCAATCAGCCCCAGCATTTT.

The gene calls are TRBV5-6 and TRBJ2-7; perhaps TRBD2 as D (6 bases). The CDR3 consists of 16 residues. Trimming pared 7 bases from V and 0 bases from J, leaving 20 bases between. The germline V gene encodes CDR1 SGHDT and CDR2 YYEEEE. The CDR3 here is CASYRSRASVSYEQYF. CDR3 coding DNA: TGTGCCAGCTACAGAAGCCGGGCTAGCGTCTCCTACGAGCAGTACTTC. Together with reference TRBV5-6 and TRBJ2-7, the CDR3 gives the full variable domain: DAGVTQSPTHLIKTRGQQVTLRCSPKSGHDTVSWYQQALGQGPQFIFQYYEEEERQRGNFPDRFSGHQFPNYSSELNVNALLLGDSALYLCASYRSRASVSYEQYFGPGTRLTVT.

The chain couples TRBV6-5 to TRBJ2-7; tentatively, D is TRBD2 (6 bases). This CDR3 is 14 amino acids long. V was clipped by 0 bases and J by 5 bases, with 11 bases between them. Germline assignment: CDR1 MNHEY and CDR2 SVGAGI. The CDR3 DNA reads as TGTGCCAGCAGTTACTCGAGGAGGGTCCACGAGCAGTACTTC. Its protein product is CASSYSRRVHEQYF.

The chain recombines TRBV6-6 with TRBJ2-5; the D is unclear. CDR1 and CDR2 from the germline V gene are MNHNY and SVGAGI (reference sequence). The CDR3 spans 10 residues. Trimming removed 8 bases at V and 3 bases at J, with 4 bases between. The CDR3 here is CASSEETQYF. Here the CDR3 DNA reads TGTGCCAGCTCGGAAGAGACCCAGTACTTC.

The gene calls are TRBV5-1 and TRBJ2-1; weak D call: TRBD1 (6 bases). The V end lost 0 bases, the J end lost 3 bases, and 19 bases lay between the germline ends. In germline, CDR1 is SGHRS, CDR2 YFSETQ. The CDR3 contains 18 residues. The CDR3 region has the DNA TGCGCCAGCAGCTTGGAGGGGGTAGGGGGTAGAGACTACAATGAGCAGTTCTTC. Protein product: CASSLEGVGGRDYNEQFF.

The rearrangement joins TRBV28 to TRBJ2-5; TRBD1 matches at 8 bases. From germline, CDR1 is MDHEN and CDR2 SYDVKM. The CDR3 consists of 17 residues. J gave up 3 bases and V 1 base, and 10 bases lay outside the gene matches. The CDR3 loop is CASSLYGRGRGKETQYF. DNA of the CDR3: TGTGCCAGCAGTTTATATGGCAGGGGGCGCGGGAAAGAGACCCAGTACTTC.

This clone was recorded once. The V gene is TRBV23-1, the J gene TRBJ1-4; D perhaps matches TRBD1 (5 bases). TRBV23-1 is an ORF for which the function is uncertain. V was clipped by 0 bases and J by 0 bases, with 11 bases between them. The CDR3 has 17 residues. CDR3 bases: TGCGCCAGCAGTCAATCAAGAAGGGGATCAACTAATGAAAAACTGTTTTTT. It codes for CASSQSRRGSTNEKLFF.

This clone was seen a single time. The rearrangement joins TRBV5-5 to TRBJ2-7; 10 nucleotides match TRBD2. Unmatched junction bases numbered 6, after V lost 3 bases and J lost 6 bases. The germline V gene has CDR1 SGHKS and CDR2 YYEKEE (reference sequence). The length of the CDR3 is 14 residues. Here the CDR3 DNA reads TGTGCCAGCAGCTCGGCTAGCGGGAGTCCCGAGCAGTACTTC. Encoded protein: CASSSASGSPEQYF.

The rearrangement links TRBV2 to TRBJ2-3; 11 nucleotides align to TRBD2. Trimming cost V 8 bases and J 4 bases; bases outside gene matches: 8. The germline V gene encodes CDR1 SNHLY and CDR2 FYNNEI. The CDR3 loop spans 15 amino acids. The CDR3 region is CASRLAGSSADTQYF. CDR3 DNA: TGTGCCAGCCGACTAGCGGGGTCGTCGGCAGATACGCAGTATTTT.

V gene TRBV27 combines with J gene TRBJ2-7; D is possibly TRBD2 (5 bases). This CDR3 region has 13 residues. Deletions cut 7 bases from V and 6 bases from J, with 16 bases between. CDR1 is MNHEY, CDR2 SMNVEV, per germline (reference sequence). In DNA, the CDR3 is TGTGCCAGCACCCGGACGGGGTTCGCCGAGCAGTACTTC. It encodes CASTRTGFAEQYF.